These 9 T cell receptor beta chains originate from one sample sequenced in a study of blood T cell repertoires in COVID-19. Libraries were prepared by immunoSEQ multiplex PCR; TCRdb keeps only in-frame clonotypes and omits some of them. The table shows about 42,000 clones, with 88% occurring only once. The sequencing input was peripheral blood. The receptor source for this set is a human donor in a cohort sampled during active COVID-19.

The rearrangement links TRBV6-5 to TRBJ2-1, with 9 bases matching TRBD1. Trimming cost V 5 bases and J 9 bases; bases outside gene matches: 8. Germline CDR1 reads MNHEY; CDR2 reads SVGAGI. The CDR3 length is 14 residues. The CDR3 is CASSRDRVEGEQFF. CDR3 DNA: TGTGCCAGCAGTCGGGACAGGGTAGAAGGTGAGCAGTTCTTC.

There are a few counts of this clone. The CDR3 is CASSQDGGRGYTF. CDR3 DNA sequence: TGTGCCAGCAGCCAAGATGGAGGTAGAGGCTACACCTTC. The rearrangement joins TRBV4-2 to TRBJ1-2; no definite D call. Trimming left V 0 bases short and J 8 bases short, with 10 bases between. The CDR3 loop spans 13 amino acids. CDR1 and CDR2 from the germline V gene are LGHNA and YNFKEQ.

The chain recombines TRBV11-3 with TRBJ2-2; 8 bases match TRBD2. This CDR3 is built from 14 residues. Per the germline V gene, CDR1 is SGHNT and CDR2 is YENEEA. V was pared by 5 bases and J by 6 bases, with 5 bases of the junction left unmatched. The CDR3, as DNA: TGTGCCAGCAGCCTTCTTAGCGGGGCCGGGGAGCTGTTTTTT. Translated, it gives CASSLLSGAGELFF.

The chain joins TRBV5-1 to TRBJ2-7, with no clear D. Germline values: CDR1 SGHRS, CDR2 YFSETQ. V was trimmed by 4 bases and J by 2 bases, leaving 13 bases between them. The CDR3 consists of 14 residues. CDR3 sequence: CASSATGFPYEQYF. The CDR3 DNA follows: TGCGCCAGCAGCGCCACCGGGTTTCCCTACGAGCAGTACTTC.

The genes are TRBV15 and TRBJ1-2; D remains unclear. The CDR3 loop spans 12 amino acids. The ends were cut back, 3 bases at V and 9 bases at J, with 11 bases in the middle. Germline loops: CDR1 LNHNV, CDR2 YYDKDF (reference sequence). The CDR3 loop is CATSRDSLSYTF. The CDR3 coding sequence is TGTGCCACCAGCAGGGACTCCTTAAGCTACACCTTC.

The CDR3 nucleotides are TGTGCCAGCAGTCCACAGGTATTGGGCAATCAGCCCCAGCATTTT. This gives the protein CASSPQVLGNQPQHF. The chain uses TRBV27 and TRBJ1-5; D possibly corresponds to TRBD1 (5 bases). The CDR3 consists of 15 residues. Germline V gives CDR1 MNHEY, CDR2 SMNVEV (reference sequence). V was clipped by 5 bases and J by 2 bases, with 13 bases between them.

The V gene is TRBV5-1, the J gene TRBJ1-4, with D possibly TRBD1 on 6 matching bases. The CDR3 totals 16 residues. Germline CDR1 and CDR2: SGHRS and YFSETQ. Trimming shortened V by 5 bases and J by 3 bases, and 17 bases separated the two germline ends. The CDR3 region is CASRTSQGHPNEKLFF. CDR3 nucleotide sequence: TGCGCCAGCAGAACCTCCCAGGGGCACCCTAATGAAAAACTGTTTTTT.

This rearrangement joins TRBV14 to TRBJ2-3, with TRBD2 matching 7 bases. The germline V gene has CDR1 SGHDN and CDR2 FVKESK. The CDR3 has 16 residues. The trim removed 0 bases at V and 3 bases at J, leaving 6 bases unmatched. DNA of the CDR3: TGTGCCAGCAGCCAAGAAGGCGGGAGAAGGACAGATACGCAGTATTTT. This translates into CASSQEGGRRTDTQYF.

The chain has TRBV27 and TRBJ2-5; TRBD2 might be the D (7 bases). The V end lost 0 bases, the J end lost 4 bases, and 15 bases lay between the germline ends. The CDR3 sequence is 16 residues long. CDR1 and CDR2 (germline): MNHEY, SMNVEV (reference sequence). CDR3 bases: TGTGCCAGCAGTTTATCTTGGGGGGGCAGTGGAGAGACCCAGTACTTC. Protein sequence: CASSLSWGGSGETQYF.